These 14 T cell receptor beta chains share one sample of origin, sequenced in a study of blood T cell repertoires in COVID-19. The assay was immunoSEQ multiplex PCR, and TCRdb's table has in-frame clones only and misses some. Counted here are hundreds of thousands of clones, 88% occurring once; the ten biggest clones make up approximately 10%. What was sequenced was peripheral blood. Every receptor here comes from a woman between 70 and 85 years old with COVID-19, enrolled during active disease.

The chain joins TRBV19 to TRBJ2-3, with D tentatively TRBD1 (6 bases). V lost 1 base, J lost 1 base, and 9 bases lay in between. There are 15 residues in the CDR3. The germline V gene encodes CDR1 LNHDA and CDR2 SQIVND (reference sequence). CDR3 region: CASSIAAGGTDTQYF. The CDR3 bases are TGTGCCAGTAGTATAGCGGCAGGGGGCACAGATACGCAGTATTTT.

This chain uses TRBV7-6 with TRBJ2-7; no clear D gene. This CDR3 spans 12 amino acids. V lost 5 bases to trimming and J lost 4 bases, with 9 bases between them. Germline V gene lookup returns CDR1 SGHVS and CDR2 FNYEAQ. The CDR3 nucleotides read TGTGCCAGCAGCGACTTCGGGTACGAGCAGTACTTC. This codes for CASSDFGYEQYF.

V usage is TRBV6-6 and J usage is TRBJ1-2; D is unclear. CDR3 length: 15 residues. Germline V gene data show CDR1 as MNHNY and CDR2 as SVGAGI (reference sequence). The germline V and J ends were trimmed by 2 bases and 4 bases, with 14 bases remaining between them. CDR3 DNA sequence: TGTGCCAGCAGTTACGAAGGAGCCAAATCCTATGGCTACACCTTC. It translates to CASSYEGAKSYGYTF.

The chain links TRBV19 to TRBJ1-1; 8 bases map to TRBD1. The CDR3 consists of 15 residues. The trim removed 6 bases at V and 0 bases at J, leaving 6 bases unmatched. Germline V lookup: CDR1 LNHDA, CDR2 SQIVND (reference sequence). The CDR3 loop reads CASRPDRGMNTEAFF. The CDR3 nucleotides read TGTGCCAGTAGGCCCGACAGGGGAATGAACACTGAAGCTTTCTTT.

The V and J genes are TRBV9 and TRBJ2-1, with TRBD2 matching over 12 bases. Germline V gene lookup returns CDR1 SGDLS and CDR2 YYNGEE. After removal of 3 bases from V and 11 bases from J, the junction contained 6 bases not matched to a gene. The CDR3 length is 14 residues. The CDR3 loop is CASSEGLAGPKQFF. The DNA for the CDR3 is TGTGCCAGCAGCGAGGGACTAGCGGGCCCAAAGCAGTTCTTC. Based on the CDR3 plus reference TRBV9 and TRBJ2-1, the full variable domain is DSGVTQTPKHLITATGQRVTLRCSPRSGDLSVYWYQQSLDQGLQFLIQYYNGEERAKGNILERFSAQQFPDLHSELNLSSLELGDSALYFCASSEGLAGPKQFFGPGTRLTVL.

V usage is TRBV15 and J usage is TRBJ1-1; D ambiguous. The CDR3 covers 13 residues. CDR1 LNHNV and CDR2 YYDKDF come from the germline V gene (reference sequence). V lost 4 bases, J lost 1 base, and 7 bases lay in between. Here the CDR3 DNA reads TGTGCCACCAGCATACAGACGAACACTGAAGCTTTCTTT. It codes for CATSIQTNTEAFF.

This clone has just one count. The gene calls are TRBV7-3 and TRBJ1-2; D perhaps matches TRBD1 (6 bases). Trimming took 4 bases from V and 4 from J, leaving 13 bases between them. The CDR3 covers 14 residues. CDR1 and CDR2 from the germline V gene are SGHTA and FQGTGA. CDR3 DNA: TGTGCCAGCAGCTCATCAGGGGACGGCTATGGCTACACCTTC. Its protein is CASSSSGDGYGYTF.

CDR3 sequence: CASIAGYQETQYF. CDR3 bases: TGTGCCAGCATAGCGGGGTACCAAGAGACCCAGTACTTC. The rearrangement links TRBV7-9 to TRBJ2-5; 8 positions agree with TRBD2. The CDR3 consists of 13 residues. J gave up 0 bases and V 7 bases, and 1 base lay outside the gene matches. The germline gives CDR1 SEHNR, CDR2 FQNEAQ (reference sequence).

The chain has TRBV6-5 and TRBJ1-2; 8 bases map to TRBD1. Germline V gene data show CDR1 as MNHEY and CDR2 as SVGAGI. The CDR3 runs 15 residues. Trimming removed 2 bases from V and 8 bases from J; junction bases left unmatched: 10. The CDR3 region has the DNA TGTGCCAGCAGTTACAGAAACGACAGGGGTGGCGGCTACACCTTC. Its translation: CASSYRNDRGGGYTF.

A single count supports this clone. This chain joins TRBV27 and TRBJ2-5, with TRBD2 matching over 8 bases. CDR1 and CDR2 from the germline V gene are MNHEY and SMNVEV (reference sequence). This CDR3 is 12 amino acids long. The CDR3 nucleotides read TGTGCGGACGGGAGGGCCTGGGAGACCCAGTACTTC. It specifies CADGRAWETQYF.

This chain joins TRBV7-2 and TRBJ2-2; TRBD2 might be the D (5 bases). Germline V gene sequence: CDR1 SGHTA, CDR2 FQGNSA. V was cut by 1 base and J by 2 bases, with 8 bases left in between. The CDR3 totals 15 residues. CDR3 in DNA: TGTGCCAGCAGCTTAGTAGCGACCAACACCGGGGAGCTGTTTTTT. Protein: CASSLVATNTGELFF.

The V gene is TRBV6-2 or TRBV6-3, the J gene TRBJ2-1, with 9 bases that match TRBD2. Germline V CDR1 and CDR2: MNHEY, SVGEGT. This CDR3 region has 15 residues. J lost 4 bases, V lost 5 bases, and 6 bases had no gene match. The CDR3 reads CASSSIAGAYNEQFF. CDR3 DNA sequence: TGTGCCAGCAGTAGTATAGCGGGGGCTTACAATGAGCAGTTCTTC.

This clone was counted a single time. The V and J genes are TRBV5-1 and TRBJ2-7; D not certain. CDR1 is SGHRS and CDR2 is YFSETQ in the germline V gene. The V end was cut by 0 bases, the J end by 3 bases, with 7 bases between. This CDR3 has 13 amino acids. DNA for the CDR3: TGCGCCAGCAGCTTGGCCCCCGGCTACGAGCAGTACTTC. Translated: CASSLAPGYEQYF.

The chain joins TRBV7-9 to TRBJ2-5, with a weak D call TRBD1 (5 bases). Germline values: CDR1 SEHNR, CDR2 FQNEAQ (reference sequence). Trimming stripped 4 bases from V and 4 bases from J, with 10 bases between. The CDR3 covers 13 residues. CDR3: CASSWLQGETQYF. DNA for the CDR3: TGTGCCAGCAGCTGGCTCCAGGGAGAGACCCAGTACTTC. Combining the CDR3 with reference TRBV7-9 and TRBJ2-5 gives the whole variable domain DTGVSQNPRHKITKRGQNVTFRCDPISEHNRLYWYRQTLGQGPEFLTYFQNEAQLEKSRLLSDRFSAERPKGSFSTLEIQRTEQGDSAMYLCASSWLQGETQYFGPGTRLLVL.